This TCR beta chain was recovered during a study of cytomegalovirus exposure and HLA in healthy donors. Study-level background: The Caucasian-associated ancestry cluster held 65% to 90% of around 380 genotyped donors. Whole-study results and caveats: The authors excluded some V segments, including TRBV6-2 and TRBV6-3, as indistinguishable. Apart from CMV serostatus, no immune exposure information was available. An Asian-associated ancestry cluster reportedly showed fewer N-insertions than the approximately 650-donor mean in a later analysis.

The PCR was carried out with 60 Vbeta primers and 13 Jbeta primers. Data came from immunoSEQ multiplex PCR; TCRdb stores just in-frame clones and leaves some out. The sample consists of some 110,000 clones, roughly 79% of them appearing once. The CDR3 contains 17 residues. Germline V gene lookup returns CDR1 MDHEN and CDR2 SYDVKM. V gave up 5 bases and J gave up 0 bases; unmatched junction bases: 8. For this clone: Its antigen is currently unknown.

The sequence was obtained from a middle-aged man in good health and CMV-seronegative. Sequences were obtained from PBMCs. The rearrangement joins TRBV28 to TRBJ2-1; TRBD1 matches 9 bases. CDR3 bases: TGTGCCAGCAGTCCCTCCAGGGACAGGGCCTCCTACAATGAGCAGTTCTTC. Translation: CASSPSRDRASYNEQFF.